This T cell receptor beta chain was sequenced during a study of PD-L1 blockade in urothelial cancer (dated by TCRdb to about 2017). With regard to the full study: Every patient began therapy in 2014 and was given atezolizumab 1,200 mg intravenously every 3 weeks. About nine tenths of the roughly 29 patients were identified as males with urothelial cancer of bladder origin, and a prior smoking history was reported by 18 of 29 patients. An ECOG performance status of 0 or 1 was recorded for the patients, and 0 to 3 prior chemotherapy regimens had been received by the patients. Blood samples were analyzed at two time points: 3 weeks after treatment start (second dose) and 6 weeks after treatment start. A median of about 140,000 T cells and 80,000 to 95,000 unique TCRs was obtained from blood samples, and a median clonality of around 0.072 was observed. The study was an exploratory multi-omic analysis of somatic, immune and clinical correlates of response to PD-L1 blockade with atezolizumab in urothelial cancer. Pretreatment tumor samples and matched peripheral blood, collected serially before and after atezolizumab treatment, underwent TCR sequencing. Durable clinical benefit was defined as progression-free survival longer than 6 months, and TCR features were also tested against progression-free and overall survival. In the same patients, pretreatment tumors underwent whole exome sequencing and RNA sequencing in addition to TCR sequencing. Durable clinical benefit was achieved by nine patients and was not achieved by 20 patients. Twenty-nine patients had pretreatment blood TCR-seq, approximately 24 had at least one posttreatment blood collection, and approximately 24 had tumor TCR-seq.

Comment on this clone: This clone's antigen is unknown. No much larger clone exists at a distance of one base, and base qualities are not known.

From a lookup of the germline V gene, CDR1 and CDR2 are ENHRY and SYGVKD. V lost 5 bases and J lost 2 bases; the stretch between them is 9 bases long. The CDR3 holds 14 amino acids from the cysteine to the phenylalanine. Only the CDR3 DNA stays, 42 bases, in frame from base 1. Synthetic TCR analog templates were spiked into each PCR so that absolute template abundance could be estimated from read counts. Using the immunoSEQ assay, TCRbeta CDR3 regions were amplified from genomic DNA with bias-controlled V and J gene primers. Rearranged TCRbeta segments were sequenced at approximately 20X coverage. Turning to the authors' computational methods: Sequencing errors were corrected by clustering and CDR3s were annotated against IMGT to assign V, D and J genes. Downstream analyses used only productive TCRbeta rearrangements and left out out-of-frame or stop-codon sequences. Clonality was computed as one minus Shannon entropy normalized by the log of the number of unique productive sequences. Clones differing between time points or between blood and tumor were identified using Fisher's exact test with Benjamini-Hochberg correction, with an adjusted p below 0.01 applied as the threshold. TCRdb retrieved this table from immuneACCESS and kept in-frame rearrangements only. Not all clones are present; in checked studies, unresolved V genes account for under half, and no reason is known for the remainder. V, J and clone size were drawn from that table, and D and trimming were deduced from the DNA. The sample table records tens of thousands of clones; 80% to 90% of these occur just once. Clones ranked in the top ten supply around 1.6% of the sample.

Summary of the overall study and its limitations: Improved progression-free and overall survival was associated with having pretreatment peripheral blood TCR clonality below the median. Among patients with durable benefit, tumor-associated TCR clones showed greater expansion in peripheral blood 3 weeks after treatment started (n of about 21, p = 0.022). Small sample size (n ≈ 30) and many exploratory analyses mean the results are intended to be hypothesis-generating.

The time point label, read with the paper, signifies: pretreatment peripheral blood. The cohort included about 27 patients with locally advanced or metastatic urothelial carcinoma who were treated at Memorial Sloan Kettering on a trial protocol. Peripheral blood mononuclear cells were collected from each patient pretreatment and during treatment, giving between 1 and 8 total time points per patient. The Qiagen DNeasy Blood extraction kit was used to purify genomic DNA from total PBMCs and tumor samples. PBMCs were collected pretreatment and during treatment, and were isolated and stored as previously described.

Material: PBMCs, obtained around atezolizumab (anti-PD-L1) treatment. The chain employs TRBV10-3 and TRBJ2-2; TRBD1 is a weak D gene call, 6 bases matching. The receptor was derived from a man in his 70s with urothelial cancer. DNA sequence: TGTGCCATCAGTCGGACAGCTAACACCGGGGAGCTGTTTTTT. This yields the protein CAISRTANTGELFF.